The sequence of this TCR beta chain was determined in a study of T cell repertoires in cytomegalovirus infection. Details on this clonotype: Its antigen is not known.

From the reads, TCRdb called clonotypes with MiXCR, one entry per CDR3 protein. The table has fewer than 950,000 distinct CDR3 sequences, about 33% seen once. In germline, CDR1 is MNHEY, CDR2 SVGAGI. Trimming stripped 4 bases from V and 2 bases from J, with 14 bases between. The CDR3 consists of 15 residues. This specimen was cultured CD8+ T cells from PBMCs, taken from culture after CMV antigen stimulation. The chain has TRBV6-5 and TRBJ2-5; D might be TRBD2 (6 bases). The receptor comes from a human donor in good health (CMV status not recorded). Some clones in this sample may be carry-over from other donors' samples. CDR3: CASSSDAGRQETQYF. DNA for the CDR3: TGTGCCAGCAGTTCCGATGCGGGGAGGCAAGAGACCCAGTACTTC.